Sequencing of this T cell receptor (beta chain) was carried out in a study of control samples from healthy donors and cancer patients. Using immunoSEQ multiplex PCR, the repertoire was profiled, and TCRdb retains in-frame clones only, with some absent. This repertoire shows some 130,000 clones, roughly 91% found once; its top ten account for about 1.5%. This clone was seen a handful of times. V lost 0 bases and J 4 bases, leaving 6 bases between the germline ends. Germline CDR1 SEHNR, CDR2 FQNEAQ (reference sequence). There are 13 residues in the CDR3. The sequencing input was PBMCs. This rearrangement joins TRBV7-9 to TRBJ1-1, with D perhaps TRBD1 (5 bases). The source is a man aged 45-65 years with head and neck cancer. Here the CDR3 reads CASSLAGATEAFF. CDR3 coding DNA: TGTGCCAGCAGCTTAGCAGGGGCCACTGAAGCTTTCTTT.